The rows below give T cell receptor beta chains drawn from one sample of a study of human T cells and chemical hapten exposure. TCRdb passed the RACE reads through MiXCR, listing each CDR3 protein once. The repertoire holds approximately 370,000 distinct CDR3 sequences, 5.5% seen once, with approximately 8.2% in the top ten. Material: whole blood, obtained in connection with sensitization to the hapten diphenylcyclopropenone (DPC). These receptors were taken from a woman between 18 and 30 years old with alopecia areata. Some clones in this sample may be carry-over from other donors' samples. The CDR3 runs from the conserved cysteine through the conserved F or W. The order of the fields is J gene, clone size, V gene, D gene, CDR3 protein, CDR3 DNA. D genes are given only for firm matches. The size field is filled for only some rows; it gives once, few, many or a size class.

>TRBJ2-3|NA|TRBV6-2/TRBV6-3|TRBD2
CASSYTGTSRFKTQYF
TGTGCCAGCAGTTATACCGGGACTAGTCGGTTCAAAACGCAGTATTTT
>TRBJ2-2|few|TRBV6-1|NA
CASSEAHGGTLLTGELFF
TGTGCCAGCAGTGAAGCGCACGGGGGAACATTACTCACCGGGGAGCTGTTTTTT
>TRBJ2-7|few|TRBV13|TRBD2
CASSPGGSGGPEQYF
TGTGCCAGCAGCCCCGGTGGTAGCGGGGGGCCCGAGCAGTACTTC
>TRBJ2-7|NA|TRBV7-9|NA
CASSLVSLRGPLLTYEQYF
TGTGCCAGCAGCTTAGTGTCTCTCCGGGGCCCCCTATTAACCTACGAGCAGTACTTC
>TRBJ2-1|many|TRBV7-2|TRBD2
CASSPRGGRFNEQFF
TGTGCCAGCAGCCCTCGGGGGGGCCGGTTTAATGAGCAGTTCTTC
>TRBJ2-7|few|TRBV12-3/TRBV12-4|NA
CASSSSRARSMGKQYF
TGTGCCAGCAGCTCCTCCCGGGCCAGGTCAATGGGTAAGCAGTACTTC
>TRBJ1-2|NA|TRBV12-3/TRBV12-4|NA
CASRLPTEGRYYGYTF
TGTGCCAGCAGGCTACCAACGGAGGGCAGATACTATGGCTACACCTTC
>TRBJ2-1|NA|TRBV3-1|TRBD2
CASGSRSSGASSYNEQFF
TGTGCCAGCGGGAGTAGGTCTAGCGGGGCGAGCTCCTACAATGAGCAGTTCTTC
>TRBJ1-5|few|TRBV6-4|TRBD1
CASSRQGTPNQPQHF
TGTGCCAGCAGCCGACAGGGTACACCTAATCAGCCCCAGCATTTT
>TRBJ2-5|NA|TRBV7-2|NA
CASSPSRDGETQYF
TGTGCCAGCAGCCCGAGTCGAGACGGGGAGACCCAGTACTTC
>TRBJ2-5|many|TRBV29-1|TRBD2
CSGLAGVSQETQYF
TGCAGCGGGCTAGCGGGGGTTTCCCAAGAGACCCAGTACTTC
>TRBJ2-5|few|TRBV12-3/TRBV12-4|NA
CASRKGGDGETQYF
TGTGCCAGCAGAAAAGGGGGGGACGGAGAGACCCAGTACTTC
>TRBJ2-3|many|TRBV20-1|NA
CSARGGWAADTQYF
TGCAGTGCTAGAGGAGGTTGGGCCGCAGATACGCAGTATTTT
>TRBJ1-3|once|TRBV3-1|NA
CASSRWGRRGNTIYF
TGTGCCAGCAGCCGATGGGGACGACGGGGAAACACCATATATTTT
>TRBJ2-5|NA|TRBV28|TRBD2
CASSDSGEETQYF
TGTGCCAGCAGCGATAGCGGGGAAGAGACCCAGTACTTC
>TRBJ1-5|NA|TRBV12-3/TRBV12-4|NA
CASIPGQLSNQPQHF
TGTGCCAGCATTCCCGGACAGCTTAGCAATCAGCCCCAGCATTTT
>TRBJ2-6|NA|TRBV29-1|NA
CSVDKAAGSGANVLTF
TGCAGCGTTGACAAGGCGGCGGGGTCTGGGGCCAACGTCCTGACTTTC
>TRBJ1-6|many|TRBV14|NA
CASSRAWSSPLHF
TGTGCCAGCAGCCGGGCCTGGAGTTCACCCCTCCACTTT